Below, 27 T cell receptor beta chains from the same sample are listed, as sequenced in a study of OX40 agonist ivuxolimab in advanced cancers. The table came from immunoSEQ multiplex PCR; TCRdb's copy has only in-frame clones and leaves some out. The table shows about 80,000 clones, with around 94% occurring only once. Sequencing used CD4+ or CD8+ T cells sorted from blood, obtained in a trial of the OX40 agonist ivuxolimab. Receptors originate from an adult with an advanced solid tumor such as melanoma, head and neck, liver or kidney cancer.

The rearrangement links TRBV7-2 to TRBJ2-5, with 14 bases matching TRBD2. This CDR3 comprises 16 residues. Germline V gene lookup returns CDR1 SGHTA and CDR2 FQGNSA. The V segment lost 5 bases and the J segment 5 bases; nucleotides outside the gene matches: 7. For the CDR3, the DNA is TGTGCCAGCAGCCCCGGGACTAGCGGGAGCCATGAGACCCAGTACTTC. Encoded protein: CASSPGTSGSHETQYF.

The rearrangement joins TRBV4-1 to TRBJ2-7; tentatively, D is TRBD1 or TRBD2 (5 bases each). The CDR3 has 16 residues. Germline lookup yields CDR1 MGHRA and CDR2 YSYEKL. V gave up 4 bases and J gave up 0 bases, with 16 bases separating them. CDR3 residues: CASSLTAGRDSYEQYF. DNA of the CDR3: TGCGCCAGCAGCCTCACCGCGGGCAGGGACTCCTACGAGCAGTACTTC.

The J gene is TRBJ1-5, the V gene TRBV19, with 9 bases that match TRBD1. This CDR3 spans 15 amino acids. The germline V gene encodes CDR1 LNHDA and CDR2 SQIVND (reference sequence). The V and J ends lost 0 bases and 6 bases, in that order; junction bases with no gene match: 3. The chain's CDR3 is CASSIETGGIQPQHF. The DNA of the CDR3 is TGTGCCAGTAGTATAGAGACAGGGGGAATTCAGCCCCAGCATTTT.

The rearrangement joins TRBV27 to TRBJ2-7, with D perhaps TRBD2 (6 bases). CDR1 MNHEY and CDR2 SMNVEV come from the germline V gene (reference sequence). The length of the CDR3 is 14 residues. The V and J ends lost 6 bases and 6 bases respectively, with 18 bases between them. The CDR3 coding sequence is TGTGCCAGCAGGGATGTCTCCCCGGGACTCGAGCAGTACTTC. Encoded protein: CASRDVSPGLEQYF.

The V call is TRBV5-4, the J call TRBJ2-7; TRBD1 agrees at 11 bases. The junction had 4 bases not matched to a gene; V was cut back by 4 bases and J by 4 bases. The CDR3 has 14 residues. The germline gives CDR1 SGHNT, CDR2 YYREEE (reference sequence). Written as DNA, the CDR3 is TGTGCCAGCAGCCCCCGGGACAGGGGGTACGAGCAGTACTTC. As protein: CASSPRDRGYEQYF. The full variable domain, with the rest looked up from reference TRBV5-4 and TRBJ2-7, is ETGVTQSPTHLIKTRGQQVTLRCSSQSGHNTVSWYQQALGQGPQFIFQYYREEENGRGNFPPRFSGLQFPNYSSELNVNALELDDSALYLCASSPRDRGYEQYFGPGTRLTVT.

The CDR3 sequence is CATSRTGNTNEKLFF. As DNA, the CDR3 is TGTGCCACCAGCAGGACAGGGAACACTAATGAAAAACTGTTTTTT. The chain joins TRBV15 to TRBJ1-4; 7 positions agree with TRBD1. Looked up from germline, CDR1 is LNHNV and CDR2 is YYDKDF (reference sequence). V lost 3 bases and J lost 2; bases outside the gene matches: 3. CDR3 size: 15 residues. Supplemented by reference TRBV15 and TRBJ1-4, the full variable domain reads DAMVIQNPRYQVTQFGKPVTLSCSQTLNHNVMYWYQQKSSQAPKLLFHYYDKDFNNEADTPDNFQSRRPNTSFCFLDIRSPGLGDTAMYLCATSRTGNTNEKLFFGSGTQLSVL.

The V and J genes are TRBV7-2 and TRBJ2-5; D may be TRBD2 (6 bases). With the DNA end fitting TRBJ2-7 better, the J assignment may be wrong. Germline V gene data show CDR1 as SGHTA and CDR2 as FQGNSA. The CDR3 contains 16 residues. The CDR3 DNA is TGTGCCAGCAGCTCCCTAACCTTTAGCGGAGGCTACGAGCAGTACTTC. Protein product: CASSSLTFSGGYEQYF.

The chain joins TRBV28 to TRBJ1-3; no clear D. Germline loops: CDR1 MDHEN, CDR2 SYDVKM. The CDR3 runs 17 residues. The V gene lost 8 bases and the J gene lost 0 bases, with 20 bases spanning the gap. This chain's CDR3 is CASLRPGVKASGNTIYF. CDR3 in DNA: TGTGCCAGCCTCCGGCCGGGAGTTAAAGCCTCTGGAAACACCATATATTTT.

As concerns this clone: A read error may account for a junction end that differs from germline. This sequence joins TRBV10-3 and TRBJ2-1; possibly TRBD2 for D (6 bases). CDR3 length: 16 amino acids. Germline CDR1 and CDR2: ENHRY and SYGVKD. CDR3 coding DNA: TGTGCCAGCAGTGTAACTAGCCCCCGCTCCTACAATGAGCAGTTCTTC. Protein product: CASSVTSPRSYNEQFF.

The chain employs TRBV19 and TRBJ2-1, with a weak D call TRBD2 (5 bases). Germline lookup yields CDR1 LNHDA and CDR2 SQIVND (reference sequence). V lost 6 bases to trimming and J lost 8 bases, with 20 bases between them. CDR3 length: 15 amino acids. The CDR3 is CASRGGWTVLDEQFF. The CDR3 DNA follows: TGTGCCAGTAGAGGAGGCTGGACCGTCCTCGATGAGCAGTTCTTC.

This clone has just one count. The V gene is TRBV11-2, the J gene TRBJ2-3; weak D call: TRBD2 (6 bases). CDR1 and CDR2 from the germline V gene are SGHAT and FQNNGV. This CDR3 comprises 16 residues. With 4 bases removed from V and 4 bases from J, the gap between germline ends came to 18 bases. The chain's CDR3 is CASSSQTGVRADTQYF. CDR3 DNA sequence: TGTGCCAGCAGCTCACAAACGGGAGTTCGCGCAGATACGCAGTATTTT.

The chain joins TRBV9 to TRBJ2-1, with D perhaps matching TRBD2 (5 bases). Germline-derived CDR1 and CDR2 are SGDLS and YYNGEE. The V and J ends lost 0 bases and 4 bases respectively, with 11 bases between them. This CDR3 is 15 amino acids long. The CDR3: CASSVGGMGYNEQFF. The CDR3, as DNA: TGTGCCAGCAGCGTAGGAGGGATGGGTTACAATGAGCAGTTCTTC.

In DNA, the CDR3 is TGTGCCAGCAGCCCAGGGAGGGGCCCGGGGAATGAGCAGTTCTTC. Residues: CASSPGRGPGNEQFF. The chain employs TRBV5-5 and TRBJ2-1, with TRBD2 identical over 7 bases. CDR1 and CDR2 from the germline V gene are SGHKS and YYEKEE (reference sequence). This CDR3 has 15 amino acids. V shed 4 bases, J shed 7 bases, and the junction held 11 bases outside the gene matches. Full variable domain (outside the CDR3, taken from reference TRBV5-5 and TRBJ2-1): DAGVTQSPTHLIKTRGQQVTLRCSPISGHKSVSWYQQVLGQGPQFIFQYYEKEERGRGNFPDRFSARQFPNYSSELNVNALLLGDSALYLCASSPGRGPGNEQFFGPGTRLTVL.

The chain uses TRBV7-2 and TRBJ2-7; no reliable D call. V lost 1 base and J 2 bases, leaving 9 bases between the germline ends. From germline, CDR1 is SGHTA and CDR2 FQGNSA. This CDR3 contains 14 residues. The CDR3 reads CASSLVGPAYEQYF. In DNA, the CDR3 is TGTGCCAGCAGCTTAGTCGGGCCAGCCTACGAGCAGTACTTC.

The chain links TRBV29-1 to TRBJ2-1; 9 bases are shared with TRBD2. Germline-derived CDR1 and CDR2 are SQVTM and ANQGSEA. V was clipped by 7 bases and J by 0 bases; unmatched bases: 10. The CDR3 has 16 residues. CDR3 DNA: TGCAGCGCAACAGGGATTAGCGGGAGCTCCTACAATGAGCAGTTCTTC. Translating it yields CSATGISGSSYNEQFF.

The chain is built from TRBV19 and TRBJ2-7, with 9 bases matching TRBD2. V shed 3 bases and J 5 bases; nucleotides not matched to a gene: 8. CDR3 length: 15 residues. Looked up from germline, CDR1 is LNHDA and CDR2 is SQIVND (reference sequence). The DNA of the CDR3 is TGTGCCAGTAGTATGAGGCGGGAGGGCCCAGACGAGCAGTACTTC. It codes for CASSMRREGPDEQYF.

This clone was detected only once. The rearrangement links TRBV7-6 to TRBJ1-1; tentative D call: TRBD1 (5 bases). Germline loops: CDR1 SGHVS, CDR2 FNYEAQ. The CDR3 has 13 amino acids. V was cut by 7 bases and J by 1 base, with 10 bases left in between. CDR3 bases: TGTGCCAGCATCATGGGGGGGAACACTGAAGCTTTCTTT. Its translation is CASIMGGNTEAFF.

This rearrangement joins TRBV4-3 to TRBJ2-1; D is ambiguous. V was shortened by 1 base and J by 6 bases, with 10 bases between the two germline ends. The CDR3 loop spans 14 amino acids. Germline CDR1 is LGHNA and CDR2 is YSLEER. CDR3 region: CASSQASVSNEQFF. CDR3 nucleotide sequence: TGCGCCAGCAGCCAAGCCTCCGTAAGCAATGAGCAGTTCTTC.

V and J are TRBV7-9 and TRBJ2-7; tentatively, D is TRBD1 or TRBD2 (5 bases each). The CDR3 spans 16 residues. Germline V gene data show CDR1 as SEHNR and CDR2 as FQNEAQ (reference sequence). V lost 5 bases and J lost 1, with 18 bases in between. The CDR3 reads CASSPRGGPFSYEQYF. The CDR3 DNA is TGTGCCAGCAGCCCTCGTGGGGGACCGTTTTCCTACGAGCAGTACTTC. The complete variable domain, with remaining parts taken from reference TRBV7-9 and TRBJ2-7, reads DTGVSQNPRHKITKRGQNVTFRCDPISEHNRLYWYRQTLGQGPEFLTYFQNEAQLEKSRLLSDRFSAERPKGSFSTLEIQRTEQGDSAMYLCASSPRGGPFSYEQYFGPGTRLTVT.

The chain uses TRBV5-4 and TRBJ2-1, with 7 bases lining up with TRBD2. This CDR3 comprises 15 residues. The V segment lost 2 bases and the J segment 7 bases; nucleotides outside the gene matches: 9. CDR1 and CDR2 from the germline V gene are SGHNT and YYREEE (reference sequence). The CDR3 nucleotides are TGTGCCAGCAGCTTTTACTGGGCGCGGGGGAATGAGCAGTTCTTC. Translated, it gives CASSFYWARGNEQFF.

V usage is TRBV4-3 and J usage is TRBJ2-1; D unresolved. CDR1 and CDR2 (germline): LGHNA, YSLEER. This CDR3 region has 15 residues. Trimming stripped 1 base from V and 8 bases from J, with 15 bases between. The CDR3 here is CASSQGSTGRDEQFF. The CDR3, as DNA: TGCGCCAGCAGCCAAGGCTCAACCGGCCGCGATGAGCAGTTCTTC.

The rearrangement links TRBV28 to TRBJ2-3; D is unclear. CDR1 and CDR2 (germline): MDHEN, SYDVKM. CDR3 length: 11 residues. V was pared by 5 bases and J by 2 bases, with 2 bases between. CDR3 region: CASSTTDTQYF. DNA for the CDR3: TGTGCCAGCAGTACCACAGATACGCAGTATTTT.

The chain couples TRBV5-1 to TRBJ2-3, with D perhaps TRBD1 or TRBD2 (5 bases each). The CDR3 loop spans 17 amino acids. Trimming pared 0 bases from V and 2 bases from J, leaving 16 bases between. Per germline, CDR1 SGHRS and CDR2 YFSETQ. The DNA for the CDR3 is TGCGCCAGCAGCTTGGACCAGACAGCTAGCAACACAGATACGCAGTATTTT. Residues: CASSLDQTASNTDTQYF. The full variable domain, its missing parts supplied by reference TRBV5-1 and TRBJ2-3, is KAGVTQTPRYLIKTRGQQVTLSCSPISGHRSVSWYQQTPGQGLQFLFEYFSETQRNKGNFPGRFSGRQFSNSRSEMNVSTLELGDSALYLCASSLDQTASNTDTQYFGPGTRLTVL.

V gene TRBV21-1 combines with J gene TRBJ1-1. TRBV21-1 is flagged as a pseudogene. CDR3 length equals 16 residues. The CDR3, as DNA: TGTGCCAGCACCAAAAGGTGGGTAGCATCGAACACTGAAGCTTTCTTT. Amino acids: CASTKRWVASNTEAFF.

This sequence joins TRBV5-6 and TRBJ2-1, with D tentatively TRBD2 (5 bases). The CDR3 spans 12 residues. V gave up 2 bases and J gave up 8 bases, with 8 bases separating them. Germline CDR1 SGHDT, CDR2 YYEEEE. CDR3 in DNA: TGTGCCAGCAGCTTAAGCGGTTATGAGCAGTTCTTC. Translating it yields CASSLSGYEQFF.

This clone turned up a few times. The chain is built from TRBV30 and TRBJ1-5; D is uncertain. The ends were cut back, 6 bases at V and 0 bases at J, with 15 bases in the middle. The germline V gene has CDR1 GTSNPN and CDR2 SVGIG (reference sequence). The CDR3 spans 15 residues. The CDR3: CACSGRDFSNQPQHF. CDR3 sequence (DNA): TGTGCCTGTTCCGGGAGGGATTTTAGCAATCAGCCCCAGCATTTT.

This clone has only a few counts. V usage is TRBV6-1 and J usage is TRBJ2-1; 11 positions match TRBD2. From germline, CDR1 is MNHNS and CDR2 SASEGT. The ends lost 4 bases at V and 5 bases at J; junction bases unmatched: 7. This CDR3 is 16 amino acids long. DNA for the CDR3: TGTGCCAGCAGTGGATTAGCGGGAGGGATTAACAATGAGCAGTTCTTC. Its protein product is CASSGLAGGINNEQFF.